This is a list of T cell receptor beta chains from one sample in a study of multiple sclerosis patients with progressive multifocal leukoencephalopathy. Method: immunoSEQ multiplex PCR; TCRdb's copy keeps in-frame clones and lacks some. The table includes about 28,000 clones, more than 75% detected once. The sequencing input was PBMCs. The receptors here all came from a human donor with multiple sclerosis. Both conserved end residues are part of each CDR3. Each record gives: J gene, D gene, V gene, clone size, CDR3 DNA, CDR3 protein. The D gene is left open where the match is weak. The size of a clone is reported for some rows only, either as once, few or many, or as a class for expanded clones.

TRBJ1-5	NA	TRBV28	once	TGTGCCAGCAGCGTGGACGGATACAATCAGCCCCAGCATTTT	CASSVDGYNQPQHF
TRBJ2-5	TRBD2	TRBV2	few	TGTGCCAGCAGAGTCACTAGCGGGGCTGGGCTGGAGACCCAGTACTTC	CASRVTSGAGLETQYF
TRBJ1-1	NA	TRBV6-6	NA	TGTGCCAGCAGTTACTCGCGGCAGATGAACACTGAAGCTTTCTTT	CASSYSRQMNTEAFF
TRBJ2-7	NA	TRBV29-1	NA	TGCAGCGTCCAGGGTGGGAACTACGAGCAGTACTTC	CSVQGGNYEQYF
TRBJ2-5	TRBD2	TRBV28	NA	TGTGCCAGCACCCTCGCGGCGGGGGGGCGCGAGACCCAGTACTTC	CASTLAAGGRETQYF
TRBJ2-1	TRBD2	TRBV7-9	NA	TGTGCCAGCAGCCCGGCTAGCGGGGGGAACTACAATGAGCAGTTCTTC	CASSPASGGNYNEQFF
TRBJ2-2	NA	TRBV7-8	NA	TGTGCCAGCAGCCTAGGGTCGGGGTCGCTCACCGGGGAGCTGTTTTTT	CASSLGSGSLTGELFF
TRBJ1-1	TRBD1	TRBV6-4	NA	TGTGCCAGCAGTCGGGACAGGAACACTGAAGCTTTCTTT	CASSRDRNTEAFF
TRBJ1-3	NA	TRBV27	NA	TGTGCCAGCAGTTTCTCGGGGGGGGGAAACACCATATATTTT	CASSFSGGGNTIYF
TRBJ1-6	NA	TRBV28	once	TGTGCCAGCAACCCCCGGTGGGGGGGTGTAGGTTCACCCCTCCACTTT	CASNPRWGGVGSPLHF
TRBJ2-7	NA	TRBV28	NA	TGTGCCAGCAGCTCCCCTACCGGGGGATTTGCCTACGAGCAGTACTTC	CASSSPTGGFAYEQYF
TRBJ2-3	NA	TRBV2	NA	TGTGCCAGCAGTGTTTTAGCCACAGATACGCAGTATTTT	CASSVLATDTQYF